Listed below are T cell receptor beta chains from one sample, sequenced in a study of vaccination and CD4 T cells after COVID-19. Each CDR3 protein gets one entry after TCRdb re-called the PCR reads with MiXCR. The table includes about 15,000 distinct CDR3 sequences, about 48% detected once. No antigen has been assigned to these receptors. The source was CD4+ T cells from blood, cultured in vitro, collected before SARS-CoV-2 vaccination. These receptors came from a human donor who had recovered from COVID-19. The CDR3 runs from the conserved cysteine through the conserved F or W. A D gene is named only where the DNA matches it firmly. Clone size is shown for a subset of rows, as once, few, many or a class of expanded clone.

>TRBJ2-3|NA|NA|TRBV20-1
CSAEDRRGRADTQYF
TGCAGTGCAGAGGACCGACGGGGAAGGGCAGATACGCAGTATTTT
>TRBJ1-1|NA|few|TRBV6-5
CASSYSTVGHTEAFF
TGTGCCAGCAGTTACTCGACGGTGGGGCACACTGAAGCTTTCTTT
>TRBJ2-3|NA|once|TRBV21-1
CAGGSVAGGPVDTQYF
TGTGCCGGAGGCTCGGTAGCGGGGGGGCCCGTAGATACGCAGTATTTT
>TRBJ2-5|TRBD2|few|TRBV7-2
CASSSGLAGGATQYF
TGTGCCAGCAGCTCTGGACTAGCGGGAGGGGCGACCCAGTACTTC
>TRBJ2-7|NA|NA|TRBV28
CASSQTPGRTSEQYF
TGTGCCAGCAGTCAAACTCCGGGACGGACCAGCGAGCAGTACTTC
>TRBJ2-7|NA|NA|TRBV6-1
CASRVPAAAYEQYF
TGTGCCAGCAGGGTCCCGGCGGCGGCCTACGAGCAGTACTTC
>TRBJ1-5|NA|few|TRBV12-3/TRBV12-4
CASSLNSNQPQHF
TGTGCCAGCAGTCTAAATAGCAATCAGCCCCAGCATTTT
>TRBJ2-2|NA|few|TRBV19
CASTGPRSRTGELFF
TGTGCCAGCACGGGTCCCCGGTCCAGGACCGGGGAGCTGTTTTTT
>TRBJ2-7|NA|few|TRBV6-1
CASTRGAYEQYF
TGTGCCAGCACCAGGGGCGCCTACGAGCAGTACTTC
>TRBJ1-1|NA|NA|TRBV7-2
CASSLAGRNTEAFF
TGTGCCAGCAGCTTAGCGGGCAGGAACACTGAAGCTTTCTTT
>TRBJ2-5|TRBD1|NA|TRBV2
CASNDRGRSQETQYF
TGTGCCAGCAATGACAGGGGGCGAAGTCAAGAGACCCAGTACTTC
>TRBJ1-3|TRBD1|NA|TRBV7-2
CASSPRVDRGPGNTIYF
TGTGCCAGCAGCCCCAGGGTGGACAGGGGCCCCGGAAACACCATATATTTT
>TRBJ2-5|NA|medium-sized|TRBV2
CASSEARGEKETQYF
TGTGCCAGCAGTGAAGCGCGTGGAGAAAAAGAGACCCAGTACTTC
>TRBJ1-5|NA|few|TRBV27
CASSLSGVGNQPQHF
TGTGCCAGCAGTTTATCAGGGGTCGGCAATCAGCCCCAGCATTTT
>TRBJ1-6|NA|NA|TRBV27
CASSFIQGRNSPLQF
TGTGCCAGCAGTTTTATACAGGGAAGAAATTCACCCCTCCAGTTT
>TRBJ2-7|TRBD1|NA|TRBV5-4
CASSPTGWGEQYF
TGTGCCAGCAGCCCGACAGGGTGGGGCGAGCAGTACTTC
>TRBJ2-5|NA|few|TRBV20-1
CSASRDSFTQETQYF
TGCAGTGCTTCGCGGGATTCCTTTACCCAAGAGACCCAGTACTTC
>TRBJ1-6|NA|NA|TRBV30
CAWSATQDSYNSPLHF
TGTGCCTGGAGTGCCACACAGGACTCCTATAATTCACCCCTCCACTTT
>TRBJ1-2|NA|NA|TRBV27
CASRLIGHYGYTF
TGTGCCAGCAGACTCATAGGGCACTATGGCTACACCTTC
>TRBJ1-5|TRBD1|NA|TRBV7-2
CASSLGQGPNQPQHF
TGTGCCAGCAGCTTGGGACAGGGCCCTAATCAGCCCCAGCATTTT